This T cell receptor beta chain was sequenced for a study of beta chain features in type 1 diabetes. Broader study findings: For Type 1 diabetes patients, all four CD4+ subsets carried TCRB CDR3s that were moderately but significantly shorter.

Comment on this clone: Its antigen is unknown.

Sequencing targeted expressed TCRB transcripts, as all isolated RNA had been reverse transcribed. TCRdb's table, derived via immunoSEQ multiplex PCR, lists solely in-frame clones and lacks some. The table records hundreds of thousands of clones, over 13% of them present only once. This receptor was identified in a man between 18 and 29 years old with type 1 diabetes. The sample consisted of naive CD4+ T cells from blood.

CDR3 region: CASSQDSGPSYTF. The CDR3 DNA reads TGTGCCAGCAGCCAAGACAGTGGCCCCAGCTACACCTTC. The gene calls are TRBV7-9 and TRBJ1-2; D is possibly TRBD1 (5 bases). Germline CDR1 is SEHNR and CDR2 is FQNEAQ (reference sequence). Trimming removed 5 bases from V and 9 bases from J, with 16 bases in between. This CDR3 has 13 residues.